This TCR beta chain appears in the sequencing data of a study of T cell repertoires in cytomegalovirus infection. Study as a whole: It can be stated that public TCR beta signatures indicated CMV infection as well as a matching HLA type.

This CDR3 region has 15 residues. CDR1 and CDR2 (germline): SEHNR, FQNEAQ (reference sequence). V lost 6 bases, J lost 2 bases, and 16 bases lay in between. TCRdb re-analysed the reads in MiXCR, keeping a single row per CDR3 protein. The data contain roughly 150,000 distinct CDR3 sequences, roughly 21% of them seen just once; the ten biggest clones take up more than 25%. As to this clonotype: The antigen is undetermined.

General study points: There were HLA-C-restricted CMV-specific TCR beta clonotypes dominating the ex vivo response.

This receptor was obtained from a human donor in good health (CMV status not recorded). Some clones in this sample may be carry-over from other donors' samples. This chain joins TRBV7-9 and TRBJ2-5; D is possibly TRBD1 or TRBD2 (5 bases each). The sequencing used CD8+ T cells from cultured PBMCs, collected from culture after CMV antigen stimulation. CDR3 loop: CASREKGSKQETQYF. The CDR3 DNA reads as TGTGCCAGCAGGGAGAAGGGGAGTAAACAAGAGACCCAGTACTTC.